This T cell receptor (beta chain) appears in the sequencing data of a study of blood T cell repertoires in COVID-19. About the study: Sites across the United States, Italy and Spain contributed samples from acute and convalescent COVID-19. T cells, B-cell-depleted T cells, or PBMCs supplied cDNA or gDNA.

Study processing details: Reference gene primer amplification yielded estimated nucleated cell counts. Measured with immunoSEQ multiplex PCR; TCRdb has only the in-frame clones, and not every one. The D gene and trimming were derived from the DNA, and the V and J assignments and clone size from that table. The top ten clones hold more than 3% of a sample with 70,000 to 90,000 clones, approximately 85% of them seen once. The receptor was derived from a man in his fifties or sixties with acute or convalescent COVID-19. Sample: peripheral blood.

CDR3 nucleotides: TGTGCCAGCAGCCCTCCGGGACTAGCGGGATCCACCTCCTACGAGCAGTACTTC. Translated: CASSPPGLAGSTSYEQYF. The rearrangement links TRBV5-4 to TRBJ2-7, with 13 nucleotides matching TRBD2. CDR1 SGHNT and CDR2 YYREEE come from the germline V gene (reference sequence). The V segment lost 4 bases and the J segment 0 bases; nucleotides outside the gene matches: 10. CDR3 length: 18 amino acids.